Sequencing of this T cell receptor beta chain was carried out in a study of regulatory T cells in long-lasting Graves disease. The study's findings and limits: Among samples with persistent disease, TRBV28, TRBJ1-2 and TRBJ2-5 were favored. Persistent-disease Graves' patients showed less TCR diversity than new cases.

Combining iRepertoire HTBI primers with Arm-PCR of CDR3 regions, the authors built TCR beta libraries. TCRdb analysed the multiplex PCR reads with MiXCR anew, one entry per CDR3 protein. The sample lists some 450,000 distinct CDR3 sequences, about a sixth occurring once. From germline, CDR1 is SGHRS and CDR2 YFSETQ. The CDR3 is made up of 15 amino acids. Comment on this clonotype: Antigen unknown. Being one base from a much bigger clone, this may be a read error.

As to time point: newly diagnosed GD, antithyroid drugs for less than 3 months. Construction of the TCR library relied on RNA isolated from PBMCs. These data were likewise used in another study, on T cells in Graves' hyperthyroidism and ophthalmopathy. That report adds: Clinicians diagnosed patients from clinical symptoms, serum thyroxine and TRAb, thyroid ultrasound and orbital computed tomography. The HTBI primer set drove a first-round RT-PCR of the TCR CDR3.

This chain connects TRBV5-1 to TRBJ1-2; the match to TRBD1 covers 12 bases. This receptor was identified in a woman aged 25 to 39 with Graves disease. This specimen consisted of peripheral blood mononuclear cells (PBMCs), obtained at new diagnosis, from a patient treated with antithyroid drugs. CDR3 sequence reads: CASRGQGAPNHGYTF. DNA of the CDR3: TGCGCCAGCAGGGGACAGGGGGCCCCTAACCATGGCTACACCTTC. The whole variable domain, remainder taken from reference TRBV5-1 and TRBJ1-2, is KAGVTQTPRYLIKTRGQQVTLSCSPISGHRSVSWYQQTPGQGLQFLFEYFSETQRNKGNFPGRFSGRQFSNSRSEMNVSTLELGDSALYLCASRGQGAPNHGYTFGSGTRLTVV.